These 29 T cell receptor beta chains were all obtained from the same sample, sequenced in a study of shared T cell receptors in the human thymus. The method was immunoSEQ multiplex PCR; TCRdb's version includes in-frame clones alone and lacks a portion of them. The sample has hundreds of thousands of clones, roughly 74% seen once. These data also formed part of another study, on human thymus T cells.

Input material: thymocytes. All receptors derive from a boy less than two years old with a congenital heart defect.

V is TRBV4-3 and J is TRBJ2-7; maybe TRBD2 (5 bases). Germline-derived CDR1 and CDR2 are LGHNA and YSLEER. The V end was cut by 1 base, the J end by 0 bases, with 16 bases between. The CDR3 loop spans 17 amino acids. The CDR3 coding sequence is TGCGCCAGCAGCCAAGCTGCGAGGGCAGGTGACTCCTACGAGCAGTACTTC. This codes for CASSQAARAGDSYEQYF.

The V gene is TRBV27, the J gene TRBJ1-2, with 7 bases identical to TRBD1. The trim removed 0 bases at V and 0 bases at J, leaving 7 bases unmatched. CDR1 and CDR2 from the germline V gene are MNHEY and SMNVEV (reference sequence). This CDR3 spans 17 amino acids. The CDR3, as DNA: TGTGCCAGCAGTTTATCGGATGGGACAGCCGCTAACTATGGCTACACCTTC. Amino acids: CASSLSDGTAANYGYTF.

The V call is TRBV19, the J call TRBJ1-5; D call uncertain. The CDR3 has 14 residues. Looked up from germline, CDR1 is LNHDA and CDR2 is SQIVND (reference sequence). V lost 5 bases to trimming and J lost 6 bases, with 14 bases between them. CDR3 residues: CASSQSGGFQPQHF. CDR3 coding DNA: TGTGCCAGTAGTCAATCAGGAGGGTTTCAGCCCCAGCATTTT. Complete variable domain (other parts from reference TRBV19 and TRBJ1-5): DGGITQSPKYLFRKEGQNVTLSCEQNLNHDAMYWYRQDPGQGLRLIYYSQIVNDFQKGDIAEGYSVSREKKESFPLTVTSAQKNPTAFYLCASSQSGGFQPQHFGDGTRLSIL.

This chain joins TRBV6-5 and TRBJ1-2; perhaps TRBD1 as D (5 bases). CDR1 and CDR2 (germline): MNHEY, SVGAGI. The CDR3 spans 12 residues. Trimming took off 6 bases at V and 10 bases at J, with 15 bases between the two ends. CDR3: CASRTGGSNYTF. CDR3 nucleotides: TGTGCCAGCAGAACTGGGGGGAGTAACTACACCTTC.

This clone appeared once. The chain recombines TRBV29-1 with TRBJ2-7; 8 positions match TRBD1. With V trimmed by 6 bases and J by 4 bases, 14 bases remained unmatched. This CDR3 has 15 residues. CDR1 is SQVTM, CDR2 ANQGSEA, per germline. The CDR3 DNA is TGCAGCGTGGCATATGGACAGGGCTGGGAGTACGAGCAGTACTTC. Its protein product is CSVAYGQGWEYEQYF.

The J gene is TRBJ1-2, the V gene TRBV10-3; no clear D. V was clipped by 3 bases and J by 8 bases, with 7 bases between them. This CDR3 has 11 residues. Germline V lookup: CDR1 ENHRY, CDR2 SYGVKD. The CDR3 DNA reads as TGTGCCATCAGTGAAAGAGGGGGCTACACCTTC. This sequence encodes CAISERGGYTF.

The chain carries TRBV6-1 and TRBJ2-3; TRBD2 agrees at 10 bases. Germline assignment: CDR1 MNHNS and CDR2 SASEGT. After removal of 4 bases from V and 5 bases from J, the junction contained 0 bases not matched to a gene. The CDR3 length is 13 residues. CDR3 region: CASSGLAGDTQYF. In nucleotides, the CDR3 is TGTGCCAGCAGTGGACTAGCGGGAGATACGCAGTATTTT.

Only one count was recorded for this clone. The chain is built from TRBV28 and TRBJ2-3, with 7 bases lining up with TRBD2. Germline assignment: CDR1 MDHEN and CDR2 SYDVKM. The CDR3 is 14 amino acids. Trimming took 6 bases from V and 5 from J; bases not matched to a gene: 8. CDR3 DNA sequence: TGTGCCAGCAGGACTAGCACGAAGGGAGATACGCAGTATTTT. Translated, it gives CASRTSTKGDTQYF.

The chain combines TRBV7-9 with TRBJ1-2; 8 nucleotides align to TRBD1. CDR3 size: 14 residues. V gave up 7 bases and J gave up 2 bases; unmatched junction bases: 6. CDR1 is SEHNR, CDR2 FQNEAQ, per germline (reference sequence). CDR3 amino acids: CASIRTGLNYGYTF. The CDR3 DNA is TGTGCCAGCATCCGGACAGGGCTAAACTATGGCTACACCTTC.

The chain recombines TRBV28 with TRBJ1-5, with 9 positions matching TRBD1. This CDR3 is 17 amino acids long. V lost 6 bases, J lost 2 bases, and 11 bases stayed unmatched. Germline lookup yields CDR1 MDHEN and CDR2 SYDVKM. CDR3 bases: TGTGCCAGCAGCCTTAGACAGGGGGGTAAGCGCAATCAGCCCCAGCATTTT. Translated, it gives CASSLRQGGKRNQPQHF.

V usage is TRBV21-1 and J usage is TRBJ1-2; TRBD1 is the table's D call and was not checked against the DNA. TRBV21-1 is noted as a pseudogene. The CDR3 is made up of 11 amino acids. CDR3 bases: TGTGCCAGCAGTGACAGGGTGAGTTACACCTTC. Its translation: CASSDRVSYTF.

The chain uses TRBV5-4 and TRBJ2-7, with a weak D call TRBD2 (7 bases). The CDR3 spans 13 residues. Deletions cut 4 bases from V and 7 bases from J, with 15 bases between. CDR1 and CDR2 from the germline V gene are SGHNT and YYREEE (reference sequence). CDR3 loop: CASSQMRGGEQYF. CDR3 coding DNA: TGTGCCAGCAGCCAGATGAGGGGGGGGGAGCAGTACTTC.

The chain recombines TRBV15 with TRBJ2-5; D uncertain. CDR1 and CDR2 (germline): LNHNV, YYDKDF (reference sequence). The V end lost 0 bases, the J end lost 4 bases, and 15 bases lay between the germline ends. The CDR3 consists of 16 residues. The CDR3 sequence: CATSREGGNRGETQYF. In DNA form, the CDR3 reads TGTGCCACCAGCAGAGAAGGCGGTAACCGTGGAGAGACCCAGTACTTC.

This clone was counted only a few times. The V call is TRBV18, the J call TRBJ2-2; 8 nucleotides align to TRBD1. Germline CDR1 KGHSH, CDR2 LQKENI. The J segment lost 4 bases and the V segment lost 0 bases, leaving 4 bases of the junction unmatched. The CDR3 extends over 16 amino acids. The CDR3 loop reads CASSPPVRGPTGELFF. The CDR3 nucleotides read TGTGCCAGCTCACCACCGGTCAGGGGGCCCACCGGGGAGCTGTTTTTT.

The V gene is TRBV6-4, the J gene TRBJ1-1; 9 nucleotides agree with TRBD1. The CDR3 is 15 amino acids. The V gene's germline CDR1 is MRHNA and CDR2 SNTAGT. After removal of 4 bases from V and 6 bases from J, the junction contained 9 bases not matched to a gene. CDR3 sequence reads: CASSGSGTGRAEAFF. The DNA for the CDR3 is TGTGCCAGCAGTGGATCCGGGACAGGGAGGGCTGAAGCTTTCTTT.

This rearrangement joins TRBV10-3 to TRBJ2-7, with 8 nucleotides matching TRBD1. Germline CDR1 is ENHRY and CDR2 is SYGVKD. CDR3 length: 16 amino acids. Unmatched junction bases numbered 4, after V lost 0 bases and J lost 0 bases. CDR3 protein: CAISESQGAASYEQYF. The CDR3 DNA reads as TGTGCCATCAGTGAGTCGCAGGGGGCTGCCTCCTACGAGCAGTACTTC.

A single count supports this clone. V usage is TRBV6-9 and J usage is TRBJ2-7; D not resolved. Germline V gene sequence: CDR1 MNHGY, CDR2 SVAAGI. The V end lost 11 bases, the J end lost 6 bases, and 8 bases lay between the germline ends. The CDR3 consists of 9 residues. The CDR3 DNA follows: TGTGCCCACTCCCCCGAGCAGTACTTC. This encodes CAHSPEQYF.

The chain links TRBV4-3 to TRBJ2-5; tentative D call: TRBD2 (7 bases). The germline gives CDR1 LGHNA, CDR2 YSLEER. Trimming cost V 0 bases and J 3 bases, with 14 bases left between them. The CDR3 spans 16 residues. The CDR3 loop is CASSQEGGRGEETQYF. Here the CDR3 DNA reads TGCGCCAGCAGCCAAGAGGGGGGCCGGGGGGAAGAGACCCAGTACTTC.

The J gene is TRBJ2-1, the V gene TRBV5-6; D is possibly TRBD2 (5 bases). Trimming cost V 0 bases and J 1 base, with 8 bases left between them. Germline CDR1 is SGHDT and CDR2 is YYEEEE. This CDR3 is 15 amino acids long. As DNA, the CDR3 is TGTGCCAGCAGCTTGGCCAGAGGGTCCTACAATGAGCAGTTCTTC. It encodes CASSLARGSYNEQFF.

V gene TRBV9 combines with J gene TRBJ2-2; 7 nucleotides align to TRBD2. V lost 0 bases, J lost 0 bases, and 8 bases stayed unmatched. The CDR3 has 18 residues. Per the germline V gene, CDR1 is SGDLS and CDR2 is YYNGEE. This CDR3 reads CASSVGVSGHANTGELFF. The CDR3 bases are TGTGCCAGCAGCGTAGGGGTTAGCGGGCACGCGAACACCGGGGAGCTGTTTTTT.

The J gene is TRBJ2-7, the V gene TRBV25-1, with D perhaps TRBD2 (6 bases). This CDR3 comprises 14 residues. The germline CDR1 and CDR2 sequences are MGHDK and SYGVNS. V was clipped by 5 bases and J by 5 bases, with 16 bases between them. CDR3 sequence: CASSKEGVHDEQYF. The CDR3 DNA reads TGTGCCAGCAGTAAGGAGGGTGTCCACGACGAGCAGTACTTC.

This clone was recorded a few times. The chain is built from TRBV2 and TRBJ1-4; D gene uncertain. This CDR3 has 11 amino acids. With 4 bases removed from V and 7 bases from J, the gap between germline ends came to 4 bases. Germline CDR1 and CDR2: SNHLY and FYNNEI. In nucleotides, the CDR3 is TGTGCCAGCAGTGCCGGTGAAAAACTGTTTTTT. As protein: CASSAGEKLFF.

This rearrangement joins TRBV10-1 to TRBJ1-1; D ambiguous. V gave up 2 bases and J gave up 2 bases, with 6 bases separating them. The CDR3 consists of 13 residues. Germline V gene data show CDR1 as WNHNN and CDR2 as SYGVQD (reference sequence). The CDR3 DNA reads as TGCGCCAGCAGTGAGCCGACAAACACTGAAGCTTTCTTT. Amino acids: CASSEPTNTEAFF.

This chain uses TRBV4-2 with TRBJ2-7; possible D gene TRBD2, 5 bases. CDR3 size: 16 residues. Between the trimmed V and J ends, which lost 1 base and 2 bases, there was a span of 15 bases. Per the germline V gene, CDR1 is LGHNA and CDR2 is YNFKEQ. The CDR3 region has the DNA TGTGCCAGCAGCCAAGTTCTTGAAAGGGAGACCTACGAGCAGTACTTC. Translating gives CASSQVLERETYEQYF.

The chain employs TRBV9 and TRBJ2-3; D ambiguous. Between the trimmed V and J ends, which lost 7 bases and 1 base, there was a span of 7 bases. CDR1 is SGDLS and CDR2 is YYNGEE in the germline V gene. This CDR3 contains 12 residues. In DNA form, the CDR3 reads TGTGCCAGCCACCCGGGCACAGATACGCAGTATTTT. As protein: CASHPGTDTQYF. Full variable domain (rest looked up from reference TRBV9 and TRBJ2-3): DSGVTQTPKHLITATGQRVTLRCSPRSGDLSVYWYQQSLDQGLQFLIQYYNGEERAKGNILERFSAQQFPDLHSELNLSSLELGDSALYFCASHPGTDTQYFGPGTRLTVL.

The V gene is TRBV27, the J gene TRBJ2-5; D gene uncertain. The CDR3 has 14 residues. The germline V and J ends were trimmed by 2 bases and 2 bases, with 9 bases remaining between them. Germline CDR1 is MNHEY and CDR2 is SMNVEV (reference sequence). The CDR3 loop is CASSLDTKQETQYF. The CDR3 DNA follows: TGTGCCAGCAGTTTAGACACGAAACAAGAGACCCAGTACTTC.

V is TRBV4-2 and J is TRBJ2-7; 10 bases fit TRBD1. The trim removed 5 bases at V and 4 bases at J, leaving 11 bases unmatched. This CDR3 has 16 amino acids. Germline V lookup: CDR1 LGHNA, CDR2 YNFKEQ. As DNA, the CDR3 is TGTGCCAGCAGCTCAGAAGGGTCGGACAGGGGGTACGAGCAGTACTTC. This encodes CASSSEGSDRGYEQYF.

This clone was counted a few times. The chain recombines TRBV6-6 with TRBJ2-5, with no clear D. The germline gives CDR1 MNHNY, CDR2 SVGAGI (reference sequence). V was cut by 7 bases and J by 0 bases, with 12 bases left in between. The CDR3 runs 14 residues. The CDR3 DNA is TGTGCCAGCAAATTGTGGGCAAACCAAGAGACCCAGTACTTC. It translates to CASKLWANQETQYF.

The genes are TRBV11-2 and TRBJ2-5; the match to TRBD2 covers 9 bases. The junction had 16 bases not matched to a gene; V was cut back by 6 bases and J by 2 bases. This CDR3 spans 18 amino acids. Germline V gene data show CDR1 as SGHAT and CDR2 as FQNNGV. CDR3 loop: CASSMGGIAGVWQETQYF. The CDR3 DNA sequence: TGTGCCAGCAGTATGGGCGGGATAGCGGGAGTGTGGCAAGAGACCCAGTACTTC. The full variable domain, completed using reference TRBV11-2 and TRBJ2-5, is EAGVAQSPRYKIIEKRQSVAFWCNPISGHATLYWYQQILGQGPKLLIQFQNNGVVDDSQLPKDRFSAERLKGVDSTLKIQPAKLEDSAVYLCASSMGGIAGVWQETQYFGPGTRLLVL.